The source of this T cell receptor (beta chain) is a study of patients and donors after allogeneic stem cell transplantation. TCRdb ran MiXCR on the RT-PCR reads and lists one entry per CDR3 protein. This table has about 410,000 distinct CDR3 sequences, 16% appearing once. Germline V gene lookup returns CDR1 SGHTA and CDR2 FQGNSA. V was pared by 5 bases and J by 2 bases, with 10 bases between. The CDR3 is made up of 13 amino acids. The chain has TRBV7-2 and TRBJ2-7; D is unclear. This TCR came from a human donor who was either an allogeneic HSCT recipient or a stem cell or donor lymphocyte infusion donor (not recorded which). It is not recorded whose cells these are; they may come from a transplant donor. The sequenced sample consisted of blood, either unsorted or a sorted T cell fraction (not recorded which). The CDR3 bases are TGTGCCAGCAGCAACAGCAGACCCTACGAGCAGTACTTC. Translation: CASSNSRPYEQYF.